The entry below describes one T cell receptor beta chain. One end of the junction does not line up with germline, which may come from a read error. RNA was extracted from bulk tissue without any cell sorting. Three rounds of nested PCR, following a modified ARM-PCR protocol, produced the TCRbeta library. Via MiXCR, TCRdb re-called the multiplex PCR reads, giving one row per CDR3 protein. This table holds more than 75,000 distinct CDR3 sequences, about two thirds found once. The CDR3 consists of 14 residues. CDR1 and CDR2 from the germline V gene are SGHKS and YYEKEE (reference sequence). This sample is drawn from a study of tumor and adjacent non-tumor tissue in lung cancer.

The sequencing sample was made of lung tumor tissue. This sequence joins TRBV5-5 and TRBJ2-3; no clear D gene. This clonotype was obtained from a woman between 65 and 79 years old with non-small cell lung cancer. Here the CDR3 reads CDSSVGRSTDTQYF. The CDR3 DNA reads TGTGACAGCAGCGTGGGCCGGTCCACAGATACGCAGTATTTC.